Each of the 26 T cell receptor beta chains below was sequenced from the same sample in a study of blood T cells in healthy people across ages. The second PCR ran about 6 to 12 cycles with a sample-barcoded 5' primer and J-beta primers. In TCRdb, the 5' RACE reads were re-called with MiXCR into one record per CDR3 protein. The sample includes about 800,000 distinct CDR3 sequences, approximately 25% of them seen just once. The sample was also linked to a second study, of T cells of mothers and their children.

Sequenced: blood. These receptors all come from a boy between 10 and 17 years old in good health.

This CDR3 is CASSPYREKDTQYF. CDR3 DNA sequence: TGTGCCAGCAGCCCTTACAGGGAGAAAGATACGCAGTATTTT. The chain has TRBV3-1 and TRBJ2-3; TRBD1 is a possible D gene (6 bases). Trimming removed 4 bases at V and 5 bases at J, with 13 bases between. The CDR3 length is 14 residues. Germline CDR1 and CDR2: LGHDT and YNNKEL (reference sequence).

The chain combines TRBV20-1 with TRBJ2-7; weak D call: TRBD2 (5 bases). The germline V gene encodes CDR1 DFQATT and CDR2 SNEGSKA (reference sequence). The CDR3 totals 14 residues. Trimming removed 6 bases from V and 3 bases from J, with 18 bases in between. The CDR3 DNA follows: TGCAGTGCCCTCGGGGTGGCGGCAAGCTACGAGCAGTACTTC. Translating gives CSALGVAASYEQYF.

This clonotype has a handful of counts. This rearrangement joins TRBV7-9 to TRBJ1-1, with a weak D call TRBD1 (6 bases). The V gene lost 5 bases and the J gene lost 8 bases, with 15 bases spanning the gap. The length of the CDR3 is 13 residues. Germline-derived CDR1 and CDR2 are SEHNR and FQNEAQ (reference sequence). In DNA, the CDR3 is TGTGCCAGCAGCCACAGGGACGTGGGAGAAGCTTTCTTT. Its translation: CASSHRDVGEAFF.

The V and J genes are TRBV27 and TRBJ2-5; 8 bases agree with TRBD2. The DNA end is a closer match to TRBJ2-1, so the J assignment may be wrong. This CDR3 is built from 13 residues. Germline CDR1 is MNHEY and CDR2 is SMNVEV (reference sequence). The DNA for the CDR3 is TGTGCCAGCAGAGTAGCGGGGTTCAGTGAGCAGTTCTTC. Amino acids: CASRVAGFSEQFF.

Many counts were recorded for this clonotype. V gene TRBV28 combines with J gene TRBJ2-7; D gene ambiguous. The CDR3 covers 14 residues. Germline CDR1 reads MDHEN; CDR2 reads SYDVKM. The V end lost 3 bases, the J end lost 0 bases, and 9 bases lay between the germline ends. The CDR3 DNA reads as TGTGCCAGCAGTTTCCCAGGCCTCTCCTACGAGCAGTACTTC. The encoded protein is CASSFPGLSYEQYF.

This clonotype was counted between two and nine times. The V gene is TRBV5-1, the J gene TRBJ2-6; possible D gene TRBD1, 5 bases. The CDR3 length is 15 residues. Germline CDR1 is SGHRS and CDR2 is YFSETQ. Trimming took 4 bases from V and 0 from J, leaving 8 bases between them. The CDR3 sequence: CASSAQVSGANVLTF. CDR3 DNA sequence: TGCGCCAGCAGCGCACAGGTCTCTGGGGCCAACGTCCTGACTTTC.

This chain links TRBV18 with TRBJ2-1; tentatively, D is TRBD1 (5 bases). The CDR3 runs 16 residues. The germline CDR1 and CDR2 sequences are KGHSH and LQKENI. The V end was cut by 0 bases, the J end by 4 bases, with 13 bases between. In DNA, the CDR3 is TGTGCCAGCTCACCACCGGGGCGAAACACTTACAATGAGCAGTTCTTC. This sequence encodes CASSPPGRNTYNEQFF.

This clonotype was recorded a few times. The rearrangement uses TRBV7-9 and TRBJ1-1; unclear D gene. Trimming took off 4 bases at V and 0 bases at J, with 6 bases between the two ends. The germline V gene has CDR1 SEHNR and CDR2 FQNEAQ (reference sequence). This CDR3 is built from 13 residues. The CDR3 DNA reads as TGTGCCAGCAGCTCGGATGTGAACACTGAAGCTTTCTTT. This gives the protein CASSSDVNTEAFF. Filled out from reference TRBV7-9 and TRBJ1-1, the complete variable domain reads DTGVSQNPRHKITKRGQNVTFRCDPISEHNRLYWYRQTLGQGPEFLTYFQNEAQLEKSRLLSDRFSAERPKGSFSTLEIQRTEQGDSAMYLCASSSDVNTEAFFGQGTRLTVV.

The V call is TRBV19, the J call TRBJ1-5; possible D gene TRBD1, 5 bases. The CDR3 has 14 amino acids. Germline V lookup: CDR1 LNHDA, CDR2 SQIVND (reference sequence). V lost 1 base and J 6 bases, leaving 10 bases between the germline ends. CDR3 region: CASSIVGAGQPQHF. The CDR3, as DNA: TGTGCCAGTAGTATAGTTGGGGCGGGTCAGCCCCAGCATTTT.

This clonotype appeared many times. V usage is TRBV27 and J usage is TRBJ1-2, with D perhaps matching TRBD1 (5 bases). The length of the CDR3 is 14 residues. The V and J ends lost 8 bases and 8 bases respectively, with 21 bases between them. From germline, CDR1 is MNHEY and CDR2 SMNVEV (reference sequence). The CDR3 sequence is CASGGVREDRGYTF. In DNA form, the CDR3 reads TGTGCCAGCGGGGGGGTCAGGGAGGATCGAGGCTACACCTTC.

This clonotype was seen a handful of times. The CDR3 region has the DNA TGCAGCGTTGTTGATGGCACAGATACGCAGTATTTT. Amino acids: CSVVDGTDTQYF. The chain has TRBV29-1 and TRBJ2-3; D is ambiguous. This CDR3 spans 12 amino acids. Trimming cost V 4 bases and J 1 base, with 6 bases left between them. Germline V lookup: CDR1 SQVTM, CDR2 ANQGSEA.

This clonotype was counted between two and nine times. The chain combines TRBV25-1 with TRBJ2-5; D is unclear. The DNA end lines up better with TRBJ2-7; the J call may be wrong. This CDR3 is built from 14 residues. Germline V gene sequence: CDR1 MGHDK, CDR2 SYGVNS. The CDR3 DNA is TGTGCCAGCAGTGAATCTGGACGGCTATACGAGCAGTACTTC. It encodes CASSESGRLYEQYF.

This clonotype appeared a few times. The CDR3 region is CASSQDSSGYNEQFF. The CDR3 DNA reads as TGCGCCAGCAGCCAAGATTCTAGCGGGTACAATGAGCAGTTCTTC. The chain joins TRBV4-3 to TRBJ2-1; TRBD2 matches 8 bases. The ends lost 0 bases at V and 4 bases at J; junction bases unmatched: 2. Germline loops: CDR1 LGHNA, CDR2 YSLEER. The CDR3 is made up of 15 amino acids.

The chain links TRBV6-6 to TRBJ2-7; 10 bases are a match to TRBD2. The CDR3 runs 15 residues. The ends lost 5 bases at V and 3 bases at J; junction bases unmatched: 7. Germline CDR1 is MNHNY and CDR2 is SVGAGI (reference sequence). DNA for the CDR3: TGTGCCAGCAGTACCAGCGGGAGGGTGGGCTACGAGCAGTACTTC. It encodes CASSTSGRVGYEQYF.

This sequence joins TRBV6-5 and TRBJ1-5; possibly TRBD1 for D (5 bases). The germline V and J ends were trimmed by 8 bases and 7 bases, with 12 bases remaining between them. CDR1 is MNHEY, CDR2 SVGAGI, per germline. The CDR3 contains 12 residues. The CDR3 protein is CASGGPSQPQHF. The CDR3 DNA reads TGTGCCAGCGGGGGTCCGAGCCAGCCCCAGCATTTT.

CDR3 residues: CASSAGQGARNSPLHF. The DNA for the CDR3 is TGTGCCAGCAGCGCCGGACAGGGGGCGAGGAATTCACCCCTCCACTTT. The J gene is TRBJ1-6, the V gene TRBV9; 11 nucleotides match TRBD1. The CDR3 consists of 16 residues. Trimming at V came to 3 bases and at J to 7 bases, leaving 6 bases not matched to a gene. CDR1 and CDR2 from the germline V gene are SGDLS and YYNGEE.

The chain couples TRBV4-3 to TRBJ2-5; a weak D match, TRBD2 (6 bases). From germline, CDR1 is LGHNA and CDR2 YSLEER. This CDR3 spans 15 amino acids. Trimming pared 0 bases from V and 4 bases from J, leaving 12 bases between. The CDR3 nucleotides are TGCGCCAGCAGCCAAGATCTCATGCGGGGAGAGACCCAGTACTTC. This translates into CASSQDLMRGETQYF.

There are a few counts of this clonotype. The chain combines TRBV3-1 with TRBJ2-3; 7 bases agree with TRBD2. Germline CDR1 LGHDT, CDR2 YNNKEL (reference sequence). This CDR3 is built from 14 residues. Trimming took 7 bases from V and 2 from J; bases not matched to a gene: 6. Here the CDR3 DNA reads TGTGCCAGCAAGGGGACTACCTTCACAGATACGCAGTATTTT. This codes for CASKGTTFTDTQYF.

V usage is TRBV5-1 and J usage is TRBJ2-3, with 7 bases matching TRBD2. V shed 4 bases, J shed 4 bases, and the junction held 12 bases outside the gene matches. Germline V gives CDR1 SGHRS, CDR2 YFSETQ. This CDR3 has 16 residues. CDR3 nucleotides: TGCGCCAGCAGCAATAAATGGGGGGGAGGCCCAGATACGCAGTATTTT. Translation: CASSNKWGGGPDTQYF.

The chain links TRBV10-3 to TRBJ1-5; D may be TRBD1 (6 bases). Germline lookup yields CDR1 ENHRY and CDR2 SYGVKD. Between the trimmed V and J ends, which lost 8 bases and 6 bases, there was a span of 26 bases. This CDR3 spans 17 amino acids. This chain's CDR3 is CAIGSRVATGSSQPQHF. The CDR3 DNA sequence: TGTGCCATCGGCTCGAGGGTAGCGACAGGCTCAAGTCAGCCCCAGCATTTT.

This clonotype has a handful of counts. The DNA of the CDR3 is TGCAGCGTTGGAAAGGGTAACACTGAAGCTTTCTTT. Its translation: CSVGKGNTEAFF. This chain links TRBV29-1 with TRBJ1-1, with D unresolved. The length of the CDR3 is 12 residues. Germline values: CDR1 SQVTM, CDR2 ANQGSEA. V was clipped by 4 bases and J by 2 bases, with 8 bases between them.

The chain recombines TRBV4-1 with TRBJ2-5; D is possibly TRBD1 (6 bases). CDR1 is MGHRA, CDR2 YSYEKL, per germline. Trimming stripped 3 bases from V and 2 bases from J, with 13 bases between. The CDR3 length is 15 residues. The CDR3, as DNA: TGCGCCAGCAGCCAGACCGGACAGCCTCAAGAGACCCAGTACTTC. This sequence encodes CASSQTGQPQETQYF.

J is TRBJ2-5 and V is TRBV6-1, with TRBD1 as a possible D gene (6 bases). The CDR3 sequence is 13 residues long. Germline assignment: CDR1 MNHNS and CDR2 SASEGT. The V end was cut by 7 bases, the J end by 3 bases, with 12 bases between. The chain's CDR3 is CASTGQTKETQYF. The CDR3 DNA follows: TGTGCCAGCACGGGACAAACTAAAGAGACCCAGTACTTC.

The chain recombines TRBV28 with TRBJ2-3; the D call may be TRBD1 or TRBD2 (7 bases each). CDR3 length: 15 residues. Germline V gene data show CDR1 as MDHEN and CDR2 as SYDVKM. Trimming left V 5 bases short and J 3 bases short, with 15 bases between. CDR3 coding DNA: TGTGCCAGCAGTAAACAGGGGAGGGGAACAGATACGCAGTATTTT. Protein: CASSKQGRGTDTQYF.

The chain links TRBV9 to TRBJ2-7; 10 positions match TRBD2. From germline, CDR1 is SGDLS and CDR2 YYNGEE. The CDR3 covers 16 residues. V trimming: 7 bases; J trimming: 2 bases; junction bases outside the gene matches: 12. CDR3 in DNA: TGTGCCAGCTCGCTAGCGGGGGAGGGACCGCCCTACGAGCAGTACTTC. It specifies CASSLAGEGPPYEQYF.

Worth noting for this clonotype: Sequence at one end of the junction differs from germline and may be a read error. The V call is TRBV29-1, the J call TRBJ2-3; D assignment may be TRBD1 or TRBD2 (7 bases each). This CDR3 region has 16 residues. Germline CDR1 reads SQVTM; CDR2 reads ANQGSEA. The CDR3 nucleotides are TGCAGCGTTGAGAGGGGGCTGCGGGGGACCACAGATATGCAGTATTTT. This encodes CSVERGLRGTTDMQYF.